This T cell receptor (beta chain) originates from a study of CD8+ T cells in alopecia areata. Germline CDR1 is GTSNPN and CDR2 is SVGIG (reference sequence). The CDR3 sequence is 11 residues long. Trimming took 5 bases from V and 7 from J, leaving 8 bases between them. This clone was seen only once. cDNA serving as the sequencing template came from extracted, reverse transcribed RNA. The table came from immunoSEQ multiplex PCR; TCRdb's copy has only in-frame clones and leaves some out. In the table there are 150,000 or so clones, roughly 50% of which are singletons. This chain links TRBV30 with TRBJ1-4; no clear D. This clonotype originated in a human donor in good health. Sequenced material: CD4+ T cells sorted from blood. DNA for the CDR3: TGTGCCTGGGGCATCGGTGAAAAACTGTTTTTT. Its translation: CAWGIGEKLFF.